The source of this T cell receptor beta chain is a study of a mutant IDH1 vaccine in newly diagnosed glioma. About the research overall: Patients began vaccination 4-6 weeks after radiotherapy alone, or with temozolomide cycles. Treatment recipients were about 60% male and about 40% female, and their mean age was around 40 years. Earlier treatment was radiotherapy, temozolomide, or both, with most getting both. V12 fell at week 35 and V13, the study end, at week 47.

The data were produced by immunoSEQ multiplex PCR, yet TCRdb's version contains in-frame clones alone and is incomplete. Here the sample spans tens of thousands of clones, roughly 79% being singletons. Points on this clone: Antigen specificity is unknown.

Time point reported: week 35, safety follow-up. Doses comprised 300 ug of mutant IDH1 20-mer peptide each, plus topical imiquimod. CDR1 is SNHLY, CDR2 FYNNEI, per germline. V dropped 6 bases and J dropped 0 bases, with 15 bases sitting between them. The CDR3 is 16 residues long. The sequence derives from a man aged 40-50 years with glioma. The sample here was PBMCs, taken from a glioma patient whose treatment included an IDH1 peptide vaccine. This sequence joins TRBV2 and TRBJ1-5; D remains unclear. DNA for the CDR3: TGTGCCAGCAGGGGAGGCCCAGTTGTTAGCAATCAGCCCCAGCATTTT. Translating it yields CASRGGPVVSNQPQHF.